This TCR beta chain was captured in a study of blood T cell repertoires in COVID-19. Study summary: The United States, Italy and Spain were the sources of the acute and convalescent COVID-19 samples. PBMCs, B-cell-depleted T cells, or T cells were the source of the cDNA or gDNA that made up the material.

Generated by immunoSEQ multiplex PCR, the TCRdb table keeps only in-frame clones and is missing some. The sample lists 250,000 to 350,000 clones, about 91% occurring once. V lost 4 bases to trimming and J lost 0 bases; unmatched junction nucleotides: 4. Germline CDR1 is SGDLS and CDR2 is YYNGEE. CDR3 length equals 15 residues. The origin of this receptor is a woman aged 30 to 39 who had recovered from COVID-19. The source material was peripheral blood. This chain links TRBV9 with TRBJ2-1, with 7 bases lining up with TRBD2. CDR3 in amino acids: CASSPGGNSYNEQFF. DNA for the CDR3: TGTGCCAGCAGCCCCGGGGGGAACTCCTACAATGAGCAGTTCTTC.